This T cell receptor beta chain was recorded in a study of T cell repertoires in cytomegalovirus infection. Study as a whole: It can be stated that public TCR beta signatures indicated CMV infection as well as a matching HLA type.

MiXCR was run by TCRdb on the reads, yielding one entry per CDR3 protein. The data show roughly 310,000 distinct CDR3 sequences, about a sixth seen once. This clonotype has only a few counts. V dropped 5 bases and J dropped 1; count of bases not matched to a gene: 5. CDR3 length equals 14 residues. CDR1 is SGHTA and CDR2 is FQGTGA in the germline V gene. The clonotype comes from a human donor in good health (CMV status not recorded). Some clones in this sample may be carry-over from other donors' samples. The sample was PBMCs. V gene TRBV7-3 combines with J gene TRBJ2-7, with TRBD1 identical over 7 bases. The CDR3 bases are TGTGCCAGCAGCGCTACGGGACAGTCCTACGAGCAGTACTTC. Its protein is CASSATGQSYEQYF.